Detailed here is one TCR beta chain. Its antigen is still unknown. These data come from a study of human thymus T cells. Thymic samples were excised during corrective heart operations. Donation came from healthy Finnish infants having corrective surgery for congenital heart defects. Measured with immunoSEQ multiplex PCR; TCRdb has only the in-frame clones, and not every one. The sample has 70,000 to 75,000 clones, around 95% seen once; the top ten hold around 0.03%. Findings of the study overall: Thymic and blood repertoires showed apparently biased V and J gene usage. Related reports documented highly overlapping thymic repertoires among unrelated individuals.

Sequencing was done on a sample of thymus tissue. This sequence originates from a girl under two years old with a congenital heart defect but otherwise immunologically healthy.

The chain's CDR3 is CASSPSFRGASDYEQYF. In DNA, the CDR3 is TGTGCCAGCTCACCGAGTTTTCGGGGGGCGTCCGACTACGAGCAGTACTTC. The rearrangement joins TRBV18 to TRBJ2-7, with D perhaps TRBD2 (7 bases). Germline V gene lookup returns CDR1 KGHSH and CDR2 LQKENI. Trimming shortened V by 3 bases and J by 3 bases, and 21 bases separated the two germline ends. This CDR3 comprises 17 residues.